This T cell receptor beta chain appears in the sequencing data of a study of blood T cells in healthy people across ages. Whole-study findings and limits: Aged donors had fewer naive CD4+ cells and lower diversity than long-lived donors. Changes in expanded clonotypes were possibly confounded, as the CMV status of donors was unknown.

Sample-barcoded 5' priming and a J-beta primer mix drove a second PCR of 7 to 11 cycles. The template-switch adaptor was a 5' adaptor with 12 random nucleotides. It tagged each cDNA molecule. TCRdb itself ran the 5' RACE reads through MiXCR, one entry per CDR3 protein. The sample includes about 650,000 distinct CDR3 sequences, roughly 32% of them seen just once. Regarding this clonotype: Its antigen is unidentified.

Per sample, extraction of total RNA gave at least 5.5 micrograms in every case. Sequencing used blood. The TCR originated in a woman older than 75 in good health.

The CDR3 loop reads CSASPTGAGNTIYF. In DNA form, the CDR3 reads TGCAGTGCTAGCCCCACAGGGGCTGGAAACACCATATATTTT. This chain uses TRBV20-1 with TRBJ1-3; 7 bases fit TRBD1. This CDR3 has 14 amino acids. Germline lookup yields CDR1 DFQATT and CDR2 SNEGSKA (reference sequence). The junction had 4 bases not matched to a gene; V was cut back by 3 bases and J by 2 bases.